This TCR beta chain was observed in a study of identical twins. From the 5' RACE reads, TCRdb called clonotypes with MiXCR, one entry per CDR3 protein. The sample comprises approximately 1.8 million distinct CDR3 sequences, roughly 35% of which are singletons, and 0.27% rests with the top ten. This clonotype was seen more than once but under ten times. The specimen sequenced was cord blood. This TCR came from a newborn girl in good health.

The CDR3 DNA follows: TGTGCCAGCAGCTTAGGCCTGGGGACTAGCGGCACAGATACGCAGTATTTT. Translation: CASSLGLGTSGTDTQYF. V gene TRBV7-2 combines with J gene TRBJ2-3, with TRBD2 identical over 10 bases. The CDR3 length is 17 residues. Germline trimming cut 1 base from V and 1 base from J; bases unmatched to any gene: 5. The germline V gene encodes CDR1 SGHTA and CDR2 FQGNSA.